A single sample is the source of the 31 T cell receptor beta chains below, sequenced in a study of blood T cell repertoires in COVID-19 (dated by TCRdb to about 2020). The library relied on the immunoSEQ multiplex PCR assay. Drawn from immuneACCESS, this table holds only the in-frame rearrangements with V and J called that TCRdb kept. Clones are partly lost; checked studies trace under half to an unresolved V gene and leave the rest unexplained. The sample records 400,000 to 500,000 clones, 70% to 90% of which are singletons. 1.5% to 2% of the sample is taken by the ten largest. Material: PBMCs or T cells enriched from blood (not recorded which). These TCRs come from a woman aged 40 to 50 who had recovered from COVID-19.

As DNA, the CDR3 is TGCGCCAGCAGCCAAGATCCCGGGACACCCATCCTGAACACTGAAGCTTTCTTT. This gives the protein CASSQDPGTPILNTEAFF. This rearrangement joins TRBV4-3 to TRBJ1-1, with D perhaps TRBD1 (6 bases). V gave up 0 bases and J gave up 0 bases, with 17 bases separating them. The V gene's germline CDR1 is LGHNA and CDR2 YSLEER. The CDR3 consists of 18 residues.

V usage is TRBV13 and J usage is TRBJ2-5; 9 bases are a match to TRBD2. Germline V gene lookup returns CDR1 PRHDT and CDR2 FYEKMQ (reference sequence). Trimming at V came to 2 bases and at J to 1 base, leaving 11 bases not matched to a gene. This CDR3 is 18 amino acids long. CDR3: CASSLLGLAYPTQETQYF. As DNA, the CDR3 is TGTGCCAGCAGCTTATTAGGACTAGCGTACCCCACCCAAGAGACCCAGTACTTC.

This chain links TRBV5-1 with TRBJ2-3; 12 bases are shared with TRBD1. Germline V gene lookup returns CDR1 SGHRS and CDR2 YFSETQ. Losses at the gene ends were 7 bases for V and 8 bases for J; bases not matched to a gene: 17. This CDR3 spans 17 amino acids. The CDR3: CASGSSTGQGARVTQYF. CDR3 coding DNA: TGCGCCAGCGGTTCCTCTACGGGACAGGGGGCGCGTGTTACGCAGTATTTT. The entire variable domain, with the rest obtained from reference TRBV5-1 and TRBJ2-3, is as follows: KAGVTQTPRYLIKTRGQQVTLSCSPISGHRSVSWYQQTPGQGLQFLFEYFSETQRNKGNFPGRFSGRQFSNSRSEMNVSTLELGDSALYLCASGSSTGQGARVTQYFGPGTRLTVL.

This chain uses TRBV7-2 with TRBJ2-5; TRBD2 is a possible D gene (7 bases). CDR3 length equals 14 residues. Deletions cut 5 bases from V and 5 bases from J, with 15 bases between. Germline V lookup: CDR1 SGHTA, CDR2 FQGNSA. Written as DNA, the CDR3 is TGTGCCAGCAGCCCTAGCAGGGGAGGGGAGACCCAGTACTTC. Protein product: CASSPSRGGETQYF.

The rearrangement joins TRBV5-6 to TRBJ2-1, with 10 bases that match TRBD2. The CDR3 spans 16 residues. The germline V gene encodes CDR1 SGHDT and CDR2 YYEEEE. The V segment lost 0 bases and the J segment 8 bases; nucleotides outside the gene matches: 8. The DNA for the CDR3 is TGTGCCAGCAGCTTGGAGTTAGCGGGAGGTGAGGATGAGCAGTTCTTC. Translation gives CASSLELAGGEDEQFF.

The chain uses TRBV7-2 and TRBJ1-2; maybe TRBD1 (5 bases). Per germline, CDR1 SGHTA and CDR2 FQGNSA. V was pared by 5 bases and J by 8 bases, with 9 bases between. This CDR3 is built from 11 residues. CDR3 sequence reads: CASSPGKGYTF. DNA for the CDR3: TGTGCCAGCAGCCCAGGGAAAGGCTACACCTTC. Complete variable domain (other parts from reference TRBV7-2 and TRBJ1-2): GAGVSQSPSNKVTEKGKDVELRCDPISGHTALYWYRQSLGQGLEFLIYFQGNSAPDKSGLPSDRFSAERTGGSVSTLTIQRTQQEDSAVYLCASSPGKGYTFGSGTRLTVV.

This sequence joins TRBV19 and TRBJ2-3; 8 bases match TRBD1. CDR1 is LNHDA and CDR2 is SQIVND in the germline V gene (reference sequence). The CDR3 extends over 22 amino acids. V trimming: 5 bases; J trimming: 0 bases; junction bases outside the gene matches: 25. The CDR3 loop reads CASSGPQGASFGFGRSTDTQYF. The CDR3 nucleotides are TGTGCCAGTAGTGGGCCCCAGGGGGCTAGCTTCGGTTTCGGGCGCAGCACAGATACGCAGTATTTT.

The rearrangement uses TRBV5-4 and TRBJ1-3; perhaps TRBD1 as D (5 bases). CDR3 length: 16 amino acids. The germline V and J ends were trimmed by 0 bases and 4 bases, with 14 bases remaining between them. The germline CDR1 and CDR2 sequences are SGHNT and YYREEE (reference sequence). As DNA, the CDR3 is TGTGCCAGCAGCTTGGATGGTGGGGGGTTCGGAAACACCATATATTTT. This codes for CASSLDGGGFGNTIYF.

Points on this clone: This CDR3 is also generated by other DNA sequences in the sample. The gene calls are TRBV10-3 and TRBJ2-1; 7 bases fit TRBD2. The CDR3 has 14 amino acids. The V and J ends lost 4 bases and 4 bases, in that order; junction bases with no gene match: 4. Germline V CDR1 and CDR2: ENHRY, SYGVKD. DNA of the CDR3: TGTGCCATCAGTGGGGGCGGGAGTTACAATGAGCAGTTCTTC. It yields the protein CAISGGGSYNEQFF.

The chain recombines TRBV6-5 with TRBJ1-2; possible D gene TRBD1, 5 bases. The CDR3 contains 15 residues. Looked up from germline, CDR1 is MNHEY and CDR2 is SVGAGI. V was shortened by 10 bases and J by 2 bases, with 20 bases between the two germline ends. This CDR3 is CAMLGGVTSNYGYTF. CDR3 bases: TGTGCCATGCTCGGGGGGGTAACCTCGAACTATGGCTACACCTTC.

The CDR3: CASSPGDGGKGYTF. The CDR3 nucleotides are TGTGCCAGCAGCCCTGGGGATGGGGGGAAGGGCTACACCTTC. The chain employs TRBV9 and TRBJ1-2, with a weak D call TRBD1 (5 bases). The germline gives CDR1 SGDLS, CDR2 YYNGEE. CDR3 length: 14 amino acids. V was clipped by 4 bases and J by 8 bases, with 18 bases between them.

As to this clone: Other DNA sequences in this specimen translate into the identical CDR3. This chain connects TRBV18 to TRBJ2-3; 9 nucleotides agree with TRBD1. The CDR3 has 16 amino acids. CDR1 is KGHSH, CDR2 LQKENI, per germline. Trimming at V came to 3 bases and at J to 1 base, leaving 5 bases not matched to a gene. The CDR3 protein is CASSPPGQGRTDTQYF. CDR3 nucleotide sequence: TGTGCCAGCTCACCTCCGGGACAGGGACGCACAGATACGCAGTATTTT.

This chain connects TRBV25-1 to TRBJ1-3; 10 bases align to TRBD1. Germline V gene lookup returns CDR1 MGHDK and CDR2 SYGVNS. The CDR3 contains 14 residues. V shed 4 bases, J shed 8 bases, and the junction held 5 bases outside the gene matches. CDR3 bases: TGTGCCAGCAGTGGGAGACAGGGGGCTCACACCATATATTTT. The encoded protein is CASSGRQGAHTIYF.

This chain uses TRBV6-1 with TRBJ2-7; D perhaps matches TRBD2 (5 bases). This CDR3 region has 14 residues. The V end was cut by 3 bases, the J end by 2 bases, with 11 bases between. CDR1 is MNHNS and CDR2 is SASEGT in the germline V gene. CDR3 DNA sequence: TGTGCCAGCAGTGAGGGAGTGTCCCCCTACGAGCAGTACTTC. Translation gives CASSEGVSPYEQYF.

The chain recombines TRBV11-3 with TRBJ2-3; 9 bases are a match to TRBD1. CDR1 SGHNT and CDR2 YENEEA come from the germline V gene. J gave up 6 bases and V 3 bases, and 7 bases lay outside the gene matches. The CDR3 has 15 residues. The DNA for the CDR3 is TGTGCCAGCAGCTTCACAGGGGGCCGGGCGGATACGCAGTATTTT. Protein product: CASSFTGGRADTQYF.

The chain carries TRBV14 and TRBJ2-5; D is unresolved. Per the germline V gene, CDR1 is SGHDN and CDR2 is FVKESK. This CDR3 comprises 13 residues. Trimming took 0 bases from V and 5 from J, leaving 7 bases between them. The CDR3 loop reads CASSQDNRETQYF. The CDR3 DNA sequence: TGTGCCAGCAGCCAAGATAACCGGGAGACCCAGTACTTC.

The chain uses TRBV10-1 and TRBJ2-3; TRBD2 might be the D (6 bases). Germline-derived CDR1 and CDR2 are WNHNN and SYGVQD (reference sequence). V lost 9 bases and J lost 7, with 14 bases in between. This CDR3 comprises 12 residues. For the CDR3, the DNA is TGCGCCAGTTCGACGGAGGGATATACGCAGTATTTT. Amino acid sequence: CASSTEGYTQYF.

V and J are TRBV29-1 and TRBJ1-1; D not resolved. Trimming took off 4 bases at V and 4 bases at J, with 10 bases between the two ends. The germline V gene has CDR1 SQVTM and CDR2 ANQGSEA. The CDR3 totals 12 residues. The CDR3 DNA reads as TGCAGCGTTGTAGGAGAGGGCACTGAAGCTTTCTTT. Residues: CSVVGEGTEAFF.

V usage is TRBV15 and J usage is TRBJ1-1; 7 bases agree with TRBD1. The germline V gene encodes CDR1 LNHNV and CDR2 YYDKDF (reference sequence). Trimming at V came to 2 bases and at J to 5 bases, leaving 11 bases not matched to a gene. The CDR3 contains 16 residues. In DNA, the CDR3 is TGTGCCACCAGCAGACCCGGGACAGCCGAACTGACTGAAGCTTTCTTT. Its translation: CATSRPGTAELTEAFF.

This chain joins TRBV29-1 and TRBJ2-1; D may be TRBD2 (7 bases). CDR3 length: 13 amino acids. Germline loops: CDR1 SQVTM, CDR2 ANQGSEA. V gave up 7 bases and J gave up 9 bases, with 19 bases separating them. Here the CDR3 reads CSGHRGGRGEQFF. The CDR3, as DNA: TGCAGCGGGCATCGAGGGGGGAGGGGTGAGCAGTTCTTC.

V and J are TRBV2 and TRBJ1-5, with 7 positions matching TRBD1. CDR1 SNHLY and CDR2 FYNNEI come from the germline V gene. This CDR3 has 14 amino acids. The V and J ends lost 5 bases and 4 bases, in that order; junction bases with no gene match: 5. Here the CDR3 reads CASSTRQGNQPQHF. For the CDR3, the DNA is TGTGCCAGCAGTACTCGACAGGGAAATCAGCCCCAGCATTTT.

The CDR3: CASSKVGGLSLKDTEAFF. In nucleotides, the CDR3 is TGTGCCAGCAGCAAAGTAGGGGGTCTTTCGTTAAAGGACACTGAAGCTTTCTTT. This sequence joins TRBV21-1 and TRBJ1-1; the DNA was not compared with TRBD1, the D call given in the table. TRBV21-1 is designated a pseudogene. The CDR3 has 18 amino acids.

The chain joins TRBV18 to TRBJ1-1, with 7 bases fitting TRBD1. The CDR3 is 16 residues long. Per germline, CDR1 KGHSH and CDR2 LQKENI. The J segment lost 1 base and the V segment lost 2 bases, leaving 7 bases of the junction unmatched. This CDR3 reads CASSPEYDRENTEAFF. The CDR3 bases are TGTGCCAGCTCACCAGAGTATGACAGGGAGAACACTGAAGCTTTCTTT.

This clone was picked up one time. This chain uses TRBV6-2 or TRBV6-3 with TRBJ2-6, with a possible D match to TRBD2 (5 bases). The CDR3 consists of 18 residues. Germline V lookup: CDR1 MNHEY, CDR2 SVGEGT. Trimming pared 2 bases from V and 0 bases from J, leaving 14 bases between. The CDR3 protein is CASSYPSSSFSGANVLTF. The CDR3 region has the DNA TGTGCCAGCAGTTACCCCTCCTCTAGCTTCTCTGGGGCCAACGTCCTGACTTTC.

V gene TRBV7-9 combines with J gene TRBJ2-7, with a weak D call TRBD1 (6 bases). Trimming took 1 base from V and 6 from J, leaving 16 bases between them. Germline assignment: CDR1 SEHNR and CDR2 FQNEAQ (reference sequence). The CDR3 length is 15 residues. The DNA of the CDR3 is TGTGCCAGCAGCTTAGGCTTGGGGGCAATGGGCGAGCAGTACTTC. Amino acids: CASSLGLGAMGEQYF.

The CDR3 DNA is TGCGCCAGCAGCCCCGGTTTCAGGGATAGCAATCAGCCCCAGCATTTT. Its translation is CASSPGFRDSNQPQHF. The V gene is TRBV5-1, the J gene TRBJ1-5; D possibly corresponds to TRBD1 (5 bases). This CDR3 is 16 amino acids long. The V end was cut by 4 bases, the J end by 0 bases, with 14 bases between. Germline V CDR1 and CDR2: SGHRS, YFSETQ.

This sequence joins TRBV7-9 and TRBJ2-7, with 7 bases aligning to TRBD1. CDR1 is SEHNR, CDR2 FQNEAQ, per germline (reference sequence). Losses at the gene ends were 5 bases for V and 2 bases for J; bases not matched to a gene: 9. CDR3 length: 15 residues. CDR3 loop: CASSPETGYAYEQYF. The CDR3 DNA reads as TGTGCCAGCAGCCCTGAGACAGGGTATGCCTACGAGCAGTACTTC. The complete variable domain, with remaining parts taken from reference TRBV7-9 and TRBJ2-7, reads DTGVSQNPRHKITKRGQNVTFRCDPISEHNRLYWYRQTLGQGPEFLTYFQNEAQLEKSRLLSDRFSAERPKGSFSTLEIQRTEQGDSAMYLCASSPETGYAYEQYFGPGTRLTVT.

V usage is TRBV19 and J usage is TRBJ2-5, with a tentative D call TRBD2 (6 bases). Germline V gives CDR1 LNHDA, CDR2 SQIVND (reference sequence). The CDR3 is 13 residues long. Trimming pared 4 bases from V and 7 bases from J, leaving 13 bases between. CDR3 protein: CASSTGDFGTQYF. The DNA for the CDR3 is TGTGCCAGTAGTACCGGGGACTTCGGGACCCAGTACTTC.

V and J are TRBV10-2 and TRBJ2-3, with D unclear. Per the germline V gene, CDR1 is WSHSY and CDR2 is SAAADI. This CDR3 region has 16 residues. Trimming took off 7 bases at V and 0 bases at J, with 17 bases between the two ends. This CDR3 reads CASNLETPLSTDTQYF. For the CDR3, the DNA is TGCGCCAGCAATTTGGAGACTCCACTAAGCACAGATACGCAGTATTTT.

This clone was seen just once. CDR3: CASSIAGNTGNTIYF. In nucleotides, the CDR3 is TGTGCCAGTAGTATTGCGGGGAATACTGGAAACACCATATATTTT. The rearrangement uses TRBV19 and TRBJ1-3; D unresolved. V lost 3 bases, J lost 2 bases, and 11 bases lay in between. CDR3 length equals 15 residues. Per the germline V gene, CDR1 is LNHDA and CDR2 is SQIVND (reference sequence).

The chain has TRBV2 and TRBJ2-3, with 7 bases lining up with TRBD2. The germline V gene encodes CDR1 SNHLY and CDR2 FYNNEI. After removal of 6 bases from V and 3 bases from J, the junction contained 9 bases not matched to a gene. This CDR3 comprises 15 residues. The CDR3 bases are TGTGCCAGCAGGGGGGGAGGGAGAAGGACAGATACGCAGTATTTT. Amino acids: CASRGGGRRTDTQYF.